This T cell receptor beta chain was profiled in a study of blood T cell repertoires in COVID-19. Study-level background: There were acute and convalescent COVID-19 samples, and they came from the United States, Italy and Spain. T cells, B-cell-depleted T cells, or PBMCs provided the cDNA or gDNA that served as material.

As handled by the study authors: Scientists estimated how many nucleated cells there were by amplifying reference gene primers. Libraries were prepared by immunoSEQ multiplex PCR; TCRdb keeps only in-frame clonotypes and omits some of them. The DNA gave D and trimming, while V, J and clone size come from that table. Of 75,000 to 100,000 clones listed, about 85% are singletons. The germline V gene encodes CDR1 KGHSH and CDR2 LQKENI. V lost 6 bases, J lost 4 bases, and 6 bases stayed unmatched. The CDR3 sequence is 16 residues long. This receptor was identified in a man in his 60s with acute or convalescent COVID-19. The chain couples TRBV18 to TRBJ2-2; 12 nucleotides match TRBD2. Sequenced sample: peripheral blood. CDR3 nucleotides: TGTGCCAGCTCGTACGGACTAGCGGGGACCACCGGGGAGCTGTTTTTT. It encodes CASSYGLAGTTGELFF. The full variable domain, with the rest looked up from reference TRBV18 and TRBJ2-2, is NAGVMQNPRHLVRRRGQEARLRCSPMKGHSHVYWYRQLPEEGLKFMVYLQKENIIDESGMPKERFSAEFPKEGPSILRIQQVVRGDSAAYFCASSYGLAGTTGELFFGEGSRLTVL.